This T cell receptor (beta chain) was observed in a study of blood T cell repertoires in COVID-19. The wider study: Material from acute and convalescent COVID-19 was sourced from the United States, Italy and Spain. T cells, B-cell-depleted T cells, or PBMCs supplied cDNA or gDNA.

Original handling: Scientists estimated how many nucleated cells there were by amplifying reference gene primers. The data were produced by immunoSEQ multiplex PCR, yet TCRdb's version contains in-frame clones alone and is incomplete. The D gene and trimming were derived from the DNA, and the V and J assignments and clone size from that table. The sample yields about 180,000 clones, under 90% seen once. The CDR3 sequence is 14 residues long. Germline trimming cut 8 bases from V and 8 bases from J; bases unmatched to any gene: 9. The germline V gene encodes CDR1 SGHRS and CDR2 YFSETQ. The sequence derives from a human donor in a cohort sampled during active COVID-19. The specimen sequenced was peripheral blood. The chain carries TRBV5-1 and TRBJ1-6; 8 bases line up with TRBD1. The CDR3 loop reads CASNPTGGDSPLHF. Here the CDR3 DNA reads TGCGCCAGTAACCCTACAGGGGGGGATTCACCCCTCCACTTT.